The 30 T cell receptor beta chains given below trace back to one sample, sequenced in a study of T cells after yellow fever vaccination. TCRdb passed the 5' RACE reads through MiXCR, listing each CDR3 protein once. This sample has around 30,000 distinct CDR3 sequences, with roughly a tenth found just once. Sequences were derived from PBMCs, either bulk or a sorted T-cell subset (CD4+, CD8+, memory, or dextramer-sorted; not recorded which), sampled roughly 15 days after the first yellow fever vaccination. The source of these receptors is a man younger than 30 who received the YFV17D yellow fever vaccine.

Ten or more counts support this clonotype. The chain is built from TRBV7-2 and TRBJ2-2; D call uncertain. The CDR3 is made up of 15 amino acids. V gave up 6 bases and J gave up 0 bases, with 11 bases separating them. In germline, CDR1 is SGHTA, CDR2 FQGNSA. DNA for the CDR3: TGTGCCAGCAGTCTACAGATCGCGAACACCGGGGAGCTGTTTTTT. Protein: CASSLQIANTGELFF.

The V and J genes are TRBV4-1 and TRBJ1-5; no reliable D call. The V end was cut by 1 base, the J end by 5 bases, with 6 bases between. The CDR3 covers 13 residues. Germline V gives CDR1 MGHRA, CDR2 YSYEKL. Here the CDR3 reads CASSQALYQPQHF. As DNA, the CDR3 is TGCGCCAGCAGCCAAGCCCTATATCAGCCCCAGCATTTT.

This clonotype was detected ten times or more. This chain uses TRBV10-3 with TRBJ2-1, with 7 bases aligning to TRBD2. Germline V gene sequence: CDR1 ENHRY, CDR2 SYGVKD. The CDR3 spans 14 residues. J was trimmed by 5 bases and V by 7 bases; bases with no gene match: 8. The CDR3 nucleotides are TGTGCCATCACAACGGGGGGAAACCACAATGAGCAGTTCTTC. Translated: CAITTGGNHNEQFF.

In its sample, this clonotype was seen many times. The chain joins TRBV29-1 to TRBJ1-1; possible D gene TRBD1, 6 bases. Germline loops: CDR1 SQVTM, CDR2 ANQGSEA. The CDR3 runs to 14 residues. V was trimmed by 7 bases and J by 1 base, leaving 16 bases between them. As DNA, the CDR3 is TGCAGCGCCCACCTTAGGGGGGGGAACACTGAAGCTTTCTTT. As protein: CSAHLRGGNTEAFF. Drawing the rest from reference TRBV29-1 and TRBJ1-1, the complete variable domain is SAVISQKPSRDICQRGTSLTIQCQVDSQVTMMFWYRQQPGQSLTLIATANQGSEATYESGFVIDKFPISRPNLTFSTLTVSNMSPEDSSIYLCSAHLRGGNTEAFFGQGTRLTVV.

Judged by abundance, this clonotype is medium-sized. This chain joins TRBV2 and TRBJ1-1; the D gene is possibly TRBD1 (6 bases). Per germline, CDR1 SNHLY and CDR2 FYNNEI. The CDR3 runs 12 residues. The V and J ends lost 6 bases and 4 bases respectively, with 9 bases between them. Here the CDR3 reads CASRRGGTEAFF. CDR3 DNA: TGTGCCAGCAGGAGGGGGGGCACTGAAGCTTTCTTT.

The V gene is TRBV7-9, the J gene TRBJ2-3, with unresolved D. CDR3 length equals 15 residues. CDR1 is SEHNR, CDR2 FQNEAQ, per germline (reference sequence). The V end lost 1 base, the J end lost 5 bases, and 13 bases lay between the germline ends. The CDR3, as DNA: TGTGCCAGCAGCTTAGTATCTCAGGTGGGAGATACGCAGTATTTT. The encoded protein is CASSLVSQVGDTQYF.

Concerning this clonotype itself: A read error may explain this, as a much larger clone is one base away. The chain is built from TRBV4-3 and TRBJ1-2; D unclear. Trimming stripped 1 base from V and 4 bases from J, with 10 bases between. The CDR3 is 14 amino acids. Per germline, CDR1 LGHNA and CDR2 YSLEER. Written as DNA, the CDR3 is TGCGCCAGCAGCCAAGCGTGGGGTTCCTATGGCTACACCTTC. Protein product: CASSQAWGSYGYTF.

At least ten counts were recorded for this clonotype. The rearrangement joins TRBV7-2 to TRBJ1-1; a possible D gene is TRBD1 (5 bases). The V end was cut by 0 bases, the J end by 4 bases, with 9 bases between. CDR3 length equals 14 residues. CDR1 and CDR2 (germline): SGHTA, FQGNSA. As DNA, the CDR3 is TGTGCCAGCAGCTTAGCGGGGGGGGGCACTGAAGCTTTCTTT. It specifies CASSLAGGGTEAFF.

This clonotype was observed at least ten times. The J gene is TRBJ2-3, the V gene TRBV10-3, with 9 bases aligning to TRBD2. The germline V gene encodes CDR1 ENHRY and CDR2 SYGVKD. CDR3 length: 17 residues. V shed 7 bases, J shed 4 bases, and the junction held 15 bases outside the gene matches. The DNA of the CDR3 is TGTGCCATCATGGCGCCCGCGGGGGGGCCGGGGTCAGATACGCAGTATTTT. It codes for CAIMAPAGGPGSDTQYF.

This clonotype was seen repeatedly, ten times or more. Here the CDR3 DNA reads TGTGCCAGCAGTTTAGGAGAAGCAACTAATGAAAAACTGTTTTTT. As protein: CASSLGEATNEKLFF. The chain carries TRBV27 and TRBJ1-4; D not certain. This CDR3 has 15 amino acids. The V end lost 2 bases, the J end lost 0 bases, and 7 bases lay between the germline ends. Per the germline V gene, CDR1 is MNHEY and CDR2 is SMNVEV (reference sequence).

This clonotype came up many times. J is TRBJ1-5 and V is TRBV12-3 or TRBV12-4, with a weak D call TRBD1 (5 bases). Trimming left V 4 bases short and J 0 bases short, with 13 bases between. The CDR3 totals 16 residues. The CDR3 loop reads CASSYAGTYSNQPQHF. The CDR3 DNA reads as TGTGCCAGCAGTTACGCAGGGACTTATAGCAATCAGCCCCAGCATTTT.

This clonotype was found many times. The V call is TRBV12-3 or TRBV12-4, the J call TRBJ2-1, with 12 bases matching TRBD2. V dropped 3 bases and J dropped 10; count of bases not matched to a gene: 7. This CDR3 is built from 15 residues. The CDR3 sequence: CASSFGLAGSLEQFF. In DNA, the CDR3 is TGTGCCAGCAGTTTCGGACTAGCGGGGTCCTTAGAGCAGTTCTTC.

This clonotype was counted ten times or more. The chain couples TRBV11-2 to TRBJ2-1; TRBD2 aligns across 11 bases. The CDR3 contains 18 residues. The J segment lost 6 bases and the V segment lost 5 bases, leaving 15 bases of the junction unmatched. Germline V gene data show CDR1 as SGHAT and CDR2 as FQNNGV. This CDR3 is CASSPRGLAGGVSNEQFF. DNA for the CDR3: TGTGCCAGCAGCCCAAGGGGGTTAGCGGGGGGGGTAAGCAATGAGCAGTTCTTC.

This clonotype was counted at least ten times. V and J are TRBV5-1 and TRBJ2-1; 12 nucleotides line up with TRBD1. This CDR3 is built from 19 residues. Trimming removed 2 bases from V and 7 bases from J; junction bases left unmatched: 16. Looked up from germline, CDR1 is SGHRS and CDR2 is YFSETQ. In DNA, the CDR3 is TGCGCCAGCAGCTTCTGGATGAGCGGTGGGACAGGGGGCTTTAATGAGCAGTTCTTC. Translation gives CASSFWMSGGTGGFNEQFF.

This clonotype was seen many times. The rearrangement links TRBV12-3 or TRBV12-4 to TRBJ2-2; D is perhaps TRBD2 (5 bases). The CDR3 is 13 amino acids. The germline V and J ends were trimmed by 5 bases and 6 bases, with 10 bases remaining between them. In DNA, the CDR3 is TGTGCCAGCAGTACCCGAGGGTCCGGGGAGCTGTTTTTT. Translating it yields CASSTRGSGELFF.

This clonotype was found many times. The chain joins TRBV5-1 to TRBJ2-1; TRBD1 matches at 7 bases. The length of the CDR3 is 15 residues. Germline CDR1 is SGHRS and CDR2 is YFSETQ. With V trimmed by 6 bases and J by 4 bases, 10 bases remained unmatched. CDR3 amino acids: CASTQGEQTYNEQFF. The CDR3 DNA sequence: TGCGCCAGCACCCAGGGGGAACAGACTTACAATGAGCAGTTCTTC.

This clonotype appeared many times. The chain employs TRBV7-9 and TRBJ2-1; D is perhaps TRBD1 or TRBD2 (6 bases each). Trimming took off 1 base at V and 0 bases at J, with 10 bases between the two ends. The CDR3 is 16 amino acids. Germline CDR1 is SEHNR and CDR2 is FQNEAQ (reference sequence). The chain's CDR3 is CASSLVGGRSYNEQFF. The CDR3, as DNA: TGTGCCAGCAGCTTAGTAGGGGGGCGCTCCTACAATGAGCAGTTCTTC.

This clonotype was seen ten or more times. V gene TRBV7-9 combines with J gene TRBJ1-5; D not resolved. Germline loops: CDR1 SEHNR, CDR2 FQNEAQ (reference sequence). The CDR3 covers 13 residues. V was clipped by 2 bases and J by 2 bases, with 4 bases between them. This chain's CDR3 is CASSLQGNQPQHF. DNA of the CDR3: TGTGCCAGCAGCTTACAGGGCAATCAGCCCCAGCATTTT. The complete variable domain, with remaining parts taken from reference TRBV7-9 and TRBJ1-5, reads DTGVSQNPRHKITKRGQNVTFRCDPISEHNRLYWYRQTLGQGPEFLTYFQNEAQLEKSRLLSDRFSAERPKGSFSTLEIQRTEQGDSAMYLCASSLQGNQPQHFGDGTRLSIL.

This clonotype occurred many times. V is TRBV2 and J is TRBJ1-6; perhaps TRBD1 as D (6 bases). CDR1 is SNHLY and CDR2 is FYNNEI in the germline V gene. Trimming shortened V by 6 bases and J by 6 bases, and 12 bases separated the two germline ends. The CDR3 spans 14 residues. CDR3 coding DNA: TGTGCCAGCAGCCTACAGGGACCTAATTCACCCCTCCACTTT. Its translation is CASSLQGPNSPLHF.

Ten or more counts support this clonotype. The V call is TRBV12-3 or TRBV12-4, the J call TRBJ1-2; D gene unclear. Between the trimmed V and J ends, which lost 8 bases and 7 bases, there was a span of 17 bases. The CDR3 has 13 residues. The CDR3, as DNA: TGTGCCAGCTCGGCAGGCTGGAGCGGTGGCTACACCTTC. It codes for CASSAGWSGGYTF.

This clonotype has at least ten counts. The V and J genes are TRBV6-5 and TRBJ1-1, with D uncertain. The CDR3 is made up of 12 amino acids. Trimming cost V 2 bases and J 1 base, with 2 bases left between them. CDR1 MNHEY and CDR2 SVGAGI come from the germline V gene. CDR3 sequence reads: CASSYQNTEAFF. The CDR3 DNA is TGTGCCAGCAGTTACCAGAACACTGAAGCTTTCTTT.

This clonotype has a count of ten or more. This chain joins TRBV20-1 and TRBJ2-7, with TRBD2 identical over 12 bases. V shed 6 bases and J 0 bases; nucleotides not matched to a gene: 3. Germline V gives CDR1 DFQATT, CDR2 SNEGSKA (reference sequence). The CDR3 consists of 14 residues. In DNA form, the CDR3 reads TGCAGTGCGCTAGCGGGGGGGAGCTCCTACGAGCAGTACGTC. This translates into CSALAGGSSYEQYV.

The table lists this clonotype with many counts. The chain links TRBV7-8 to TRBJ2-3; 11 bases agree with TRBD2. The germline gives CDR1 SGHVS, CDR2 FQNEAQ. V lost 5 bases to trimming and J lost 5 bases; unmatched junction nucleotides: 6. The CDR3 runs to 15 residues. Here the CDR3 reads CASSATGTSGDTQYF. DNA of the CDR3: TGTGCCAGCAGCGCTACCGGGACTAGCGGAGATACGCAGTATTTT. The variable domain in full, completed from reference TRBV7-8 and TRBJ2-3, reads GAGVSQSPRYKVAKRGQDVALRCDPISGHVSLFWYQQALGQGPEFLTYFQNEAQLDKSGLPSDRFFAERPEGSVSTLKIQRTQQEDSAVYLCASSATGTSGDTQYFGPGTRLTVL.

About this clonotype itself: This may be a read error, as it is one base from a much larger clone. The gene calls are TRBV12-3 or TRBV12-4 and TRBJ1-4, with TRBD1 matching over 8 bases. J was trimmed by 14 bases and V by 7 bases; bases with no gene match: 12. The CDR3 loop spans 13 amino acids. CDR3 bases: TGTGCCAGCACCGTGGACAGGGCAGGGGTGCTGTTTTTT. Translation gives CASTVDRAGVLFF.

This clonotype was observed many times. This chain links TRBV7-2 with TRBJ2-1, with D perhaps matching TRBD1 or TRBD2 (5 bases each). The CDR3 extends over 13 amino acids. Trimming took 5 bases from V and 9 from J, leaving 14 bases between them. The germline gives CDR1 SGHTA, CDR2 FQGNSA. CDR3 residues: CASSMAPGTEQFF. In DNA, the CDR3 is TGTGCCAGCAGCATGGCCCCAGGGACTGAGCAGTTCTTC.

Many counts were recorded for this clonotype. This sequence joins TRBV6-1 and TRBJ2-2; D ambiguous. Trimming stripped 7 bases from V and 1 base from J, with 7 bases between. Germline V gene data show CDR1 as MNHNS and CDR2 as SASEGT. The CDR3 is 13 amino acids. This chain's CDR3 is CASKHQNTGELFF. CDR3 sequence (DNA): TGTGCCAGCAAACACCAGAACACCGGGGAGCTGTTTTTT.

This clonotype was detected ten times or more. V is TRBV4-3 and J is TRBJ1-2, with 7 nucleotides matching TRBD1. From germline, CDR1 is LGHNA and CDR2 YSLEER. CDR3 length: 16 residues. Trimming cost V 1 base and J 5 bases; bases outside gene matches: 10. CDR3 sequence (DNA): TGCGCCAGCAGCCAAGTAACGGAGACAGGGCCGTATGGCTACACCTTC. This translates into CASSQVTETGPYGYTF.

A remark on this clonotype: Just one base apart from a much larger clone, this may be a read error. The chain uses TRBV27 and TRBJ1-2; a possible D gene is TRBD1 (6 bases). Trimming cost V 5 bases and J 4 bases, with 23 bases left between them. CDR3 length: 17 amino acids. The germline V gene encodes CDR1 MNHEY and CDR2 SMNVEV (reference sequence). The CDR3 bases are TGTGCCAGCAGTCCAGGGACATGGGTCCCTCCTTTCTATGGCTACACCTTC. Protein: CASSPGTWVPPFYGYTF.

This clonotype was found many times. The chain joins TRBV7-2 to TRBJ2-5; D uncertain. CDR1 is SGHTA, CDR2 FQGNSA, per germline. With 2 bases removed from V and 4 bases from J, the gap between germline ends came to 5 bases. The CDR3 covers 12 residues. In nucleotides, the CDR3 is TGTGCCAGCAGCTTATTTTCAGAGACCCAGTACTTC. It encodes CASSLFSETQYF.

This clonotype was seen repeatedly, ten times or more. CDR3 bases: TGTGCCAGCACCAACCGGGGCCTCTCCTACGAGCAGTACGTC. It translates to CASTNRGLSYEQYV. The chain links TRBV7-8 to TRBJ2-7; D tentatively reads TRBD1 or TRBD2 (5 bases each). The CDR3 length is 14 residues. Germline lookup yields CDR1 SGHVS and CDR2 FQNEAQ. V lost 7 bases to trimming and J lost 0 bases, with 13 bases between them.